A selection of T cell receptor beta chains follows, all from one sample in a study of shared clonotypes between healthy human individuals. Here immunoSEQ multiplex PCR was the method, and the copy in TCRdb shows in-frame clones only, minus some. Of approximately 2,000,000 clones in the sample, about 90% were seen once. The sequenced material came from naive CD4+ T cells from PBMCs. Receptors originate from a man between 18 and 29 years old in good health. Some clones in this sample may be carry-over from other donors' samples. Both conserved end residues are part of each CDR3.

v_call,j_call,cdr3_aa
TRBV5-4,TRBJ1-5,CASSSTPRDRGQPQHF
TRBV11-2,TRBJ1-1,CASSQGRGRGQSEAFF
TRBV5-4,TRBJ2-3,CASSPARGRSTDTQYF
TRBV7-3,TRBJ2-7,CASSAQWQGGQRETYEQYF
TRBV5-5,TRBJ1-5,CASSFSSGSNQPQHF
TRBV5-4,TRBJ1-1,CASSPRGGNTEAFF
TRBV6-6,TRBJ1-1,CASSYWVDGSTEAFF
TRBV5-1,TRBJ1-5,CASRQGVESNQPQHF
TRBV5-4,TRBJ1-2,CASSFPGTNNYGHTF
TRBV7-9,TRBJ2-7,CASSPPESGRAGEQYF
TRBV7-9,TRBJ1-2,CASSLPLLANYGYTF
TRBV5-1,TRBJ1-4,CASSPGTGLWEKLFF
TRBV28,TRBJ1-5,CASSLLPYGGPQPQHF
TRBV29-1,TRBJ2-2,CSVPTGVENTGELFF
TRBV10-1,TRBJ2-3,CASSPLPTDTQYF
TRBV30,TRBJ2-7,CAWSVLGGYEQYF
TRBV7-3,TRBJ2-1,CASSLTGVAGNLYNEQFF
TRBV7-2,TRBJ2-5,CASSLEGLPRETQYF
TRBV13,TRBJ1-1,CASSLTRGGGPYEAFF
TRBV27,TRBJ2-7,CASRGTGKPYEQYF